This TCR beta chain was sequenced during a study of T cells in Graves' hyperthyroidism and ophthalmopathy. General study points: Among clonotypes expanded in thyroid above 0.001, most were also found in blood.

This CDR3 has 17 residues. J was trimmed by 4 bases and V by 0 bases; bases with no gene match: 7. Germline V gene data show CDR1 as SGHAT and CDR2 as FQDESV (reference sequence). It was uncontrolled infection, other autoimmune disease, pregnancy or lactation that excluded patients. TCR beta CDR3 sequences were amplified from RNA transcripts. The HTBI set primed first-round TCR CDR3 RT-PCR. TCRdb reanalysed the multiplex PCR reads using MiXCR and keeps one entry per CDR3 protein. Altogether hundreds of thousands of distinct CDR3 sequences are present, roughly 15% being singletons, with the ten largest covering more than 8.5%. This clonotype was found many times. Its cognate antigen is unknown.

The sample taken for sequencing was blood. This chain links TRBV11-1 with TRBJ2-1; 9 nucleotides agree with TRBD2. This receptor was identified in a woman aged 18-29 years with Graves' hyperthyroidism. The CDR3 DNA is TGTGCCAGCAGCTTAGCGCGGGAGGGCGCTCCTTACAATGAGCAGTTCTTC. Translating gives CASSLAREGAPYNEQFF.